Following are 11 T cell receptor beta chains from one sample sequenced in a study of CD8 T cell repertoires and HIV-1 epitope variants. Data came from immunoSEQ multiplex PCR; TCRdb stores just in-frame clones and leaves some out. The data show a few thousand clones, 65% to 70% seen once. Their antigens are not known. The sample consisted of cultured CD8+ T cells derived from PBMCs. The receptors shown here come from a male donor with HIV.

This clone is a singleton in its sample. The genes are TRBV13 and TRBJ2-7, with a possible D match to TRBD2 (6 bases). The germline V gene has CDR1 PRHDT and CDR2 FYEKMQ (reference sequence). The germline V and J ends were trimmed by 1 base and 0 bases, with 7 bases remaining between them. CDR3 length equals 14 residues. DNA of the CDR3: TGTGCCAGCAGCTTAGCCGGGAGCTCCTACGAGCAGTACTTC. Protein: CASSLAGSSYEQYF.

The rearrangement joins TRBV29-1 to TRBJ2-4; 7 nucleotides align to TRBD2. V lost 6 bases and J lost 14; bases outside the gene matches: 10. This CDR3 is 11 amino acids long. The germline gives CDR1 SQVTM, CDR2 ANQGSEA. CDR3 residues: CSVYIGTKKYF. The CDR3 DNA reads TGCAGCGTGTACATTGGGACTAAGAAGTACTTC.

The chain uses TRBV7-2 and TRBJ1-6; 10 bases are a match to TRBD1. The trim removed 6 bases at V and 9 bases at J, leaving 8 bases unmatched. The CDR3 sequence is 15 residues long. The V gene's germline CDR1 is SGHTA and CDR2 FQGNSA. The DNA for the CDR3 is TGTGCCAGCAGTCCGAGACAGGGGGCCGGTTCACCCCTCCACTTT. Residues: CASSPRQGAGSPLHF.

This clone was observed a few times. V gene TRBV30 combines with J gene TRBJ2-2; either TRBD1 or TRBD2 may fit D (5 bases each). The length of the CDR3 is 14 residues. V was cut by 0 bases and J by 3 bases, with 8 bases left in between. Germline loops: CDR1 GTSNPN, CDR2 SVGIG (reference sequence). The CDR3 loop is CAWSVLGDTGELFF. In DNA form, the CDR3 reads TGTGCCTGGAGTGTATTGGGGGACACCGGGGAGCTGTTTTTT.

V and J are TRBV11-1 and TRBJ2-1, with D possibly being TRBD2 (6 bases). The CDR3 totals 15 residues. Germline CDR1 SGHAT, CDR2 FQDESV (reference sequence). The V end lost 0 bases, the J end lost 7 bases, and 13 bases lay between the germline ends. The CDR3: CASSLARLARNEQFF. The CDR3, as DNA: TGTGCCAGCAGCTTAGCTAGGCTAGCGAGGAATGAGCAGTTCTTC.

The chain couples TRBV4-2 to TRBJ2-5; no clear D gene. In germline, CDR1 is LGHNA, CDR2 YNFKEQ. Trimming took 2 bases from V and 5 from J, leaving 9 bases between them. The CDR3 has 13 amino acids. CDR3 in amino acids: CASSQTAGETQYF. In DNA form, the CDR3 reads TGTGCCAGCAGCCAAACCGCCGGGGAGACCCAGTACTTC.

This clone is termed medium-sized. The J gene is TRBJ2-7, the V gene TRBV5-1, with D maybe TRBD2 (6 bases). This CDR3 is 14 amino acids long. Germline V lookup: CDR1 SGHRS, CDR2 YFSETQ. Trimming shortened V by 1 base and J by 3 bases, and 11 bases separated the two germline ends. Here the CDR3 reads CASSLYAGGYEQYF. In DNA form, the CDR3 reads TGCGCCAGCAGCTTGTATGCCGGGGGCTACGAGCAGTACTTC.

V and J are TRBV6-1 and TRBJ2-7; no reliable D call. The CDR3 loop spans 16 amino acids. V lost 4 bases to trimming and J lost 0 bases, with 16 bases between them. Per germline, CDR1 MNHNS and CDR2 SASEGT. This CDR3 reads CASSGLITAFSYEQYF. The CDR3 DNA is TGTGCCAGCAGTGGGCTAATTACAGCCTTCTCCTACGAGCAGTACTTC.

V gene TRBV11-2 combines with J gene TRBJ2-7; 8 bases map to TRBD1. The CDR3 contains 14 residues. Losses at the gene ends were 1 base for V and 4 bases for J; bases not matched to a gene: 3. CDR1 and CDR2 from the germline V gene are SGHAT and FQNNGV. The CDR3 loop reads CASSLAGDRYEQYF. The CDR3 nucleotides are TGTGCCAGCAGCTTAGCCGGGGACAGGTACGAGCAGTACTTC.

This clone was counted a single time. This rearrangement joins TRBV28 to TRBJ2-2, with a tentative D call TRBD1 (6 bases). CDR3 length: 17 residues. Germline CDR1 reads MDHEN; CDR2 reads SYDVKM. Trimming shortened V by 6 bases and J by 1 base, and 18 bases separated the two germline ends. CDR3 nucleotides: TGTGCCAGCAGCCATCTTAAGGGGGATGTGAACACCGGGGAGCTGTTTTTT. The encoded protein is CASSHLKGDVNTGELFF.

CDR3 residues: CASSPGTGLGYEQYF. DNA of the CDR3: TGTGCCAGCAGTCCCGGGACAGGGTTAGGGTACGAGCAGTACTTC. The gene calls are TRBV27 and TRBJ2-7; 9 bases match TRBD1. Germline loops: CDR1 MNHEY, CDR2 SMNVEV (reference sequence). This CDR3 comprises 15 residues. V lost 5 bases to trimming and J lost 4 bases; unmatched junction nucleotides: 9.